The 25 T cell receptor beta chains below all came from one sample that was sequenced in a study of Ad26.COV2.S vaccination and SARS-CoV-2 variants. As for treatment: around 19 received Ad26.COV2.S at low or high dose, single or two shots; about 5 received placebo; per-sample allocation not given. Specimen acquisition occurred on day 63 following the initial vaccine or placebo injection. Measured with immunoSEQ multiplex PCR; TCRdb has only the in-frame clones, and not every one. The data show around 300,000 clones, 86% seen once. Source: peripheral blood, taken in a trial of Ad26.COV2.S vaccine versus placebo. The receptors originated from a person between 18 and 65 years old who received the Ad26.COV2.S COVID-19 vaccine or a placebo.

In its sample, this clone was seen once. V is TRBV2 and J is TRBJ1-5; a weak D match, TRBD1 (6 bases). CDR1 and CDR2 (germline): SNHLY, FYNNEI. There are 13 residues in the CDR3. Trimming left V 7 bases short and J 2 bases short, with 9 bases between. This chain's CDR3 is CASNREGNQPQHF. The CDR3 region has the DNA TGTGCCAGCAACAGGGAGGGCAATCAGCCCCAGCATTTT.

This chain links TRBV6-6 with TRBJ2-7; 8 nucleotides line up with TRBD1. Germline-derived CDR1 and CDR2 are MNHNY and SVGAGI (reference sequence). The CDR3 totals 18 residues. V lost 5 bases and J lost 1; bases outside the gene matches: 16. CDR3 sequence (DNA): TGTGCCAGCAGTCCAAGGGGGGCACCAGGGGGCATTTCCTACGAGCAGTACTTC. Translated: CASSPRGAPGGISYEQYF.

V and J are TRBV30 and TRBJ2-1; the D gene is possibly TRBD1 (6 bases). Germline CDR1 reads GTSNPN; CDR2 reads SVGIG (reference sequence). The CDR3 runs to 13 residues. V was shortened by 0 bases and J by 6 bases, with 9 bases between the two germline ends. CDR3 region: CAWSVGHLNEQFF. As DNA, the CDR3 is TGTGCCTGGAGTGTGGGACACCTCAATGAGCAGTTCTTC.

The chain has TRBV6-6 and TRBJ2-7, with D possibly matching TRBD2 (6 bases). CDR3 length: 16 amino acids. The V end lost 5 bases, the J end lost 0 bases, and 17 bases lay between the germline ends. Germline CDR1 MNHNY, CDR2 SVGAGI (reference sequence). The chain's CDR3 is CASSHPRDGSSYEQYF. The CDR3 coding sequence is TGTGCCAGCAGTCACCCGCGGGACGGGAGCTCCTACGAGCAGTACTTC.

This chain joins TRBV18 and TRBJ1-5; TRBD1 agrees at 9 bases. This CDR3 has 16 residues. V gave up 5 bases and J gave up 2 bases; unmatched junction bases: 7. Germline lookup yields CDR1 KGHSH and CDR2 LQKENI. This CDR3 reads CASSDMDRGGNQPQHF. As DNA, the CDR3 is TGTGCCAGCTCAGACATGGACAGGGGTGGCAATCAGCCCCAGCATTTT.

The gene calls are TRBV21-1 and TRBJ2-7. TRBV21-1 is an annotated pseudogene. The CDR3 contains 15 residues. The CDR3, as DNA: TGTGCCAGCAGCTACGGACCCCCTAGTTCCTACGAGCAGTACTTC. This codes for CASSYGPPSSYEQYF.

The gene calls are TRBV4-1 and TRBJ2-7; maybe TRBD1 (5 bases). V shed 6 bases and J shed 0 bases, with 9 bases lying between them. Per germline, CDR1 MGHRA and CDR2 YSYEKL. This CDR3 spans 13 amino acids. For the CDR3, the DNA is TGCGCCAGCAGTCAACAGGTCTCCTACGAGCAGTACTTC. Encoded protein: CASSQQVSYEQYF.

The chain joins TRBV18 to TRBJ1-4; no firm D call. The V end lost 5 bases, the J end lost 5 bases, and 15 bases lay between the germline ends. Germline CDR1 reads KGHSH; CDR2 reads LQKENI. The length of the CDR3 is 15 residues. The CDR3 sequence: CASSFGRFTNEKLFF. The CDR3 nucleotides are TGTGCCAGCTCATTCGGACGTTTTACAAATGAAAAACTGTTTTTT.

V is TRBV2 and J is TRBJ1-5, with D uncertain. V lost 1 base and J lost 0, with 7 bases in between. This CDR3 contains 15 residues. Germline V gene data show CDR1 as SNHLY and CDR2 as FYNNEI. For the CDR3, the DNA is TGTGCCAGCAGTGAAGGGTGGGGTAGCAATCAGCCCCAGCATTTT. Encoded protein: CASSEGWGSNQPQHF.

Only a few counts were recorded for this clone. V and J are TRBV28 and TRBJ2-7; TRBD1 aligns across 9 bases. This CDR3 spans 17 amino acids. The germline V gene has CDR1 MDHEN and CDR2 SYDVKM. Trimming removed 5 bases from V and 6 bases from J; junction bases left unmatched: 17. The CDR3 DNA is TGTGCCAGCAGTACCCCGACCGGGACAGGGCGCGGGTCCGAGCAGTACTTC. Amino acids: CASSTPTGTGRGSEQYF. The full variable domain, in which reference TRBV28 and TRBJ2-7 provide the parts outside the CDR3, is DVKVTQSSRYLVKRTGEKVFLECVQDMDHENMFWYRQDPGLGLRLIYFSYDVKMKEKGDIPEGYSVSREKKERFSLILESASTNQTSMYLCASSTPTGTGRGSEQYFGPGTRLTVT.

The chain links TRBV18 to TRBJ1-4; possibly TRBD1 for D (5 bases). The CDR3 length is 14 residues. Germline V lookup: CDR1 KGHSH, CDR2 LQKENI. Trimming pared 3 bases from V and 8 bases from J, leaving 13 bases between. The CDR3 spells CASSPVAGKEKLFF. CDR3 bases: TGTGCCAGCTCACCGGTGGCAGGGAAAGAAAAACTGTTTTTT.

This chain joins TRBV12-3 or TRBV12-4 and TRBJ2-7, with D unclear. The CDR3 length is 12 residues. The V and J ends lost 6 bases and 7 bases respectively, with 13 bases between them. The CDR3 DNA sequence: TGTGCCAGCAGCATTCTCCTGAGGGAGCAGTACTTC. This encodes CASSILLREQYF.

The CDR3 loop reads CASTRDPPYEQYF. DNA for the CDR3: TGTGCCAGCACCCGGGACCCCCCCTACGAGCAGTACTTC. This chain links TRBV2 with TRBJ2-7; possibly TRBD1 or TRBD2 for D (5 bases each). In germline, CDR1 is SNHLY, CDR2 FYNNEI. V lost 7 bases, J lost 2 bases, and 12 bases lay in between. The CDR3 is 13 amino acids. Full variable domain (rest looked up from reference TRBV2 and TRBJ2-7): EPEVTQTPSHQVTQMGQEVILRCVPISNHLYFYWYRQILGQKVEFLVSFYNNEISEKSEIFDDQFSVERPDGSNFTLKIRSTKLEDSAMYFCASTRDPPYEQYFGPGTRLTVT.

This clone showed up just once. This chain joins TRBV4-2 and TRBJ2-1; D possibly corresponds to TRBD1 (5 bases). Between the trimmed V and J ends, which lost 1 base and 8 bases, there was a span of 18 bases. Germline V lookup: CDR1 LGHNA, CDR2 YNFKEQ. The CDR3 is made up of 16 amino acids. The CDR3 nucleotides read TGTGCCAGCAGCCAAGGGGTCGGACAAGGGGCGTATGAGCAGTTCTTC. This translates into CASSQGVGQGAYEQFF.

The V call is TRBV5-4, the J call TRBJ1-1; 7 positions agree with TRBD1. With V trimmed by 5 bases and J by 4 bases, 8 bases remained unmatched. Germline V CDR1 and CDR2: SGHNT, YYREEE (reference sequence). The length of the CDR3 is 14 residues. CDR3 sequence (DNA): TGTGCCAGCAGACCACAGGGGCGAGGCACTGAAGCTTTCTTT. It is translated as CASRPQGRGTEAFF. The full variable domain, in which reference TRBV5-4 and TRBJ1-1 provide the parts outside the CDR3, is ETGVTQSPTHLIKTRGQQVTLRCSSQSGHNTVSWYQQALGQGPQFIFQYYREEENGRGNFPPRFSGLQFPNYSSELNVNALELDDSALYLCASRPQGRGTEAFFGQGTRLTVV.

CDR3 sequence reads: CAISESGAGQPQHF. The DNA of the CDR3 is TGTGCCATCAGTGAGTCCGGGGCGGGGCAGCCCCAGCATTTT. This chain uses TRBV10-3 with TRBJ1-5, with D tentatively TRBD1 (5 bases). The V gene lost 0 bases and the J gene lost 7 bases, with 10 bases spanning the gap. Germline V gene lookup returns CDR1 ENHRY and CDR2 SYGVKD. The CDR3 has 14 residues.

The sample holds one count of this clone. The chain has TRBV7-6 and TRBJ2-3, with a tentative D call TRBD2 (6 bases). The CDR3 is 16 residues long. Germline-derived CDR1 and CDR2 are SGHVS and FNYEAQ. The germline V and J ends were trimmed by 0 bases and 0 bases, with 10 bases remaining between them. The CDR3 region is CASSLASSVSTDTQYF. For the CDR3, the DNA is TGTGCCAGCAGCTTAGCGTCTAGCGTTAGCACAGATACGCAGTATTTT.

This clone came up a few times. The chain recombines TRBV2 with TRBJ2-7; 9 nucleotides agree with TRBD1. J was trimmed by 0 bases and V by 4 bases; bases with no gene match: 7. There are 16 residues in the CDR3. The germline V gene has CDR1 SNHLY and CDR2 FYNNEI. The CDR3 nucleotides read TGTGCCAGCAGTGTCGGGCCGGGACAGGGCTCCTACGAGCAGTACTTC. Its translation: CASSVGPGQGSYEQYF. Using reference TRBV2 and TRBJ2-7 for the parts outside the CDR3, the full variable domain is EPEVTQTPSHQVTQMGQEVILRCVPISNHLYFYWYRQILGQKVEFLVSFYNNEISEKSEIFDDQFSVERPDGSNFTLKIRSTKLEDSAMYFCASSVGPGQGSYEQYFGPGTRLTVT.

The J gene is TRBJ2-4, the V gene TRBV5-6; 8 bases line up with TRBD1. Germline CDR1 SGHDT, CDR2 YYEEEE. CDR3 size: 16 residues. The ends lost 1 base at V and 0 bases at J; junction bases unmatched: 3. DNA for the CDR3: TGTGCCAGCAGCTTGCGGACAGGGTTAGCCAAAAACATTCAGTACTTC. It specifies CASSLRTGLAKNIQYF.

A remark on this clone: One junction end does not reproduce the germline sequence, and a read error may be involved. The CDR3 region has the DNA TGTGCCAGCAGCGTAGACGGCTACTATGAGCAGTTCTTC. This gives the protein CASSVDGYYEQFF. The V and J genes are TRBV9 and TRBJ2-1; D is undetermined. This CDR3 has 13 residues. Per the germline V gene, CDR1 is SGDLS and CDR2 is YYNGEE.

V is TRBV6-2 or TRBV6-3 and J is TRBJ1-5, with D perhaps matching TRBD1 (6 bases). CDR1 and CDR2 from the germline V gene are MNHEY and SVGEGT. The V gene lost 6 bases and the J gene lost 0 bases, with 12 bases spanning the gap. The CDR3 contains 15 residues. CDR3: CASSSTGYSNQPQHF. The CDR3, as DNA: TGTGCCAGCAGCTCTACAGGGTATAGCAATCAGCCCCAGCATTTT.

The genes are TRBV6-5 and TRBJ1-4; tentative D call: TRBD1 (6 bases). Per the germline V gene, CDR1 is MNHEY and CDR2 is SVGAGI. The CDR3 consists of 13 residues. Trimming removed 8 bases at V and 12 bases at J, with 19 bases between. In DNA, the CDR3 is TGTGCCAGCGCCCACCGTGGGGGCGAGGAACTGTTTTTT. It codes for CASAHRGGEELFF.

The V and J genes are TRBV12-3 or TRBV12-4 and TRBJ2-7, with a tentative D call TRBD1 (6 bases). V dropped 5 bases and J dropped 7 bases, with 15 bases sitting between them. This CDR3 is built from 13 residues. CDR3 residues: CASSTWTDYEQYF. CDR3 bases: TGTGCCAGCAGTACGTGGACAGACTATGAGCAGTACTTC.

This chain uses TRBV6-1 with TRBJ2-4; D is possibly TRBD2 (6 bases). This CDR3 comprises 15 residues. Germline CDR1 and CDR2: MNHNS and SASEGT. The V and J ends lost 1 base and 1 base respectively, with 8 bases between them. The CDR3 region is CASSEGLAAKNIQYF. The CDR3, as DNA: TGTGCCAGCAGTGAAGGGCTAGCGGCCAAAAACATTCAGTACTTC.

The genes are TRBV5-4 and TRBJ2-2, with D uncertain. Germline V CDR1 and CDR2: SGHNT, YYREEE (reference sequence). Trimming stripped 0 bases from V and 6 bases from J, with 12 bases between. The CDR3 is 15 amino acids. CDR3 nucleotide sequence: TGTGCCAGCAGCTTGGATCAACACAGCGCCGGGGAGCTGTTTTTT. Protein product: CASSLDQHSAGELFF.